Following are 29 T cell receptor beta chains from one sample sequenced in a study of spatial heterogeneity in lung cancer. TCRdb fed the 5' RACE reads into MiXCR, producing one record per CDR3 protein. This sample has around 120,000 distinct CDR3 sequences, with 12% found just once. Indicated time point: blood at routine non-recurrence follow-up after resection. Unsorted whole RNA of tumor, nontumor lung or frozen PBMC was sequenced. The source was PBMCs, collected at follow-up. These receptors were obtained from a male donor with early-stage non-small cell lung cancer.

This clonotype appeared a few times. This sequence joins TRBV20-1 and TRBJ2-5; 9 bases line up with TRBD2. The CDR3 covers 15 residues. V trimming: 1 base; J trimming: 1 base; junction bases outside the gene matches: 4. Germline V gene sequence: CDR1 DFQATT, CDR2 SNEGSKA (reference sequence). The chain's CDR3 is CSARVTSGFQETQYF. DNA of the CDR3: TGCAGTGCTAGAGTCACTAGCGGGTTCCAAGAGACCCAGTACTTC.

The table lists this clonotype with a few counts. CDR3 amino acids: CASSQAFGQPSYNEQFF. The CDR3 bases are TGCGCCAGCAGCCAAGCCTTCGGACAGCCTTCCTACAATGAGCAGTTCTTC. The V and J genes are TRBV4-1 and TRBJ2-1; tentatively, D is TRBD1 (6 bases). The CDR3 has 17 amino acids. Germline CDR1 reads MGHRA; CDR2 reads YSYEKL. V lost 1 base and J lost 1, with 14 bases in between.

The chain couples TRBV5-1 to TRBJ2-1, with 7 bases matching TRBD2. Germline trimming cut 0 bases from V and 2 bases from J; bases unmatched to any gene: 8. From germline, CDR1 is SGHRS and CDR2 YFSETQ. The CDR3 sequence is 17 residues long. The chain's CDR3 is CASSLAGRAGPYNEQFF. The CDR3 DNA reads as TGCGCCAGCAGCTTGGCCGGAAGAGCGGGGCCCTACAATGAGCAGTTCTTC. The complete variable domain, with remaining parts taken from reference TRBV5-1 and TRBJ2-1, reads KAGVTQTPRYLIKTRGQQVTLSCSPISGHRSVSWYQQTPGQGLQFLFEYFSETQRNKGNFPGRFSGRQFSNSRSEMNVSTLELGDSALYLCASSLAGRAGPYNEQFFGPGTRLTVL.

The V and J genes are TRBV7-9 and TRBJ2-5; the D gene is possibly TRBD2 (6 bases). Trimming pared 2 bases from V and 3 bases from J, leaving 16 bases between. This CDR3 contains 16 residues. The germline V gene has CDR1 SEHNR and CDR2 FQNEAQ (reference sequence). CDR3 nucleotides: TGTGCCAGCAGCTTAATAGTCCGGGGGTTGGAAGAGACCCAGTACTTC. This sequence encodes CASSLIVRGLEETQYF.

This clonotype was seen a handful of times. The chain links TRBV24-1 to TRBJ2-1, with D unresolved. V lost 4 bases, J lost 6 bases, and 18 bases lay in between. This CDR3 is built from 16 residues. Germline CDR1 reads KGHDR; CDR2 reads SFDVKD. In DNA form, the CDR3 reads TGTGCCACCAGTGACTCCGTCGATACAGCTTTCAATGAGCAGTTCTTC. This encodes CATSDSVDTAFNEQFF.

This clonotype has more than one count but fewer than ten. V usage is TRBV20-1 and J usage is TRBJ1-1, with D hard to call. The germline gives CDR1 DFQATT, CDR2 SNEGSKA (reference sequence). The CDR3 has 14 residues. The ends were cut back, 2 bases at V and 0 bases at J, with 10 bases in the middle. The CDR3 loop reads CSARNRAMNTEAFF. In nucleotides, the CDR3 is TGCAGTGCTAGAAACAGAGCAATGAACACTGAAGCTTTCTTT.

This clonotype was seen a few times. This sequence joins TRBV2 and TRBJ1-5; a weak D match, TRBD1 (5 bases). CDR1 is SNHLY and CDR2 is FYNNEI in the germline V gene. V lost 3 bases, J lost 4 bases, and 10 bases lay in between. CDR3 length: 14 amino acids. The CDR3 reads CASSDRDGNQPQHF. CDR3 nucleotide sequence: TGTGCCAGCAGTGATAGGGACGGTAATCAGCCCCAGCATTTT.

The rearrangement links TRBV27 to TRBJ1-4, with 9 bases matching TRBD1. CDR3 length: 14 amino acids. Germline values: CDR1 MNHEY, CDR2 SMNVEV (reference sequence). Trimming cost V 5 bases and J 4 bases; bases outside gene matches: 2. The CDR3, as DNA: TGTGCCAGCAGTGACAGGGGGATTAATGAAAAACTGTTTTTT. It translates to CASSDRGINEKLFF.

This clonotype was seen many times. The rearrangement links TRBV7-2 to TRBJ1-1, with unresolved D. V gave up 0 bases and J gave up 3 bases, with 8 bases separating them. This CDR3 is 14 amino acids long. Germline lookup yields CDR1 SGHTA and CDR2 FQGNSA. CDR3 DNA sequence: TGTGCCAGCAGCTTAGCGATTTGGGACACTGAAGCTTTCTTT. Amino acid sequence: CASSLAIWDTEAFF.

This clonotype was seen only a few times. The J gene is TRBJ1-1, the V gene TRBV28; D is ambiguous. Germline CDR1 and CDR2: MDHEN and SYDVKM. This CDR3 region has 11 residues. The V end lost 6 bases, the J end lost 10 bases, and 12 bases lay between the germline ends. CDR3 DNA sequence: TGTGCCAGCAGCTCCCGTTCGCGAGCTTTCTTT. This gives the protein CASSSRSRAFF.

The rearrangement links TRBV12-3 or TRBV12-4 to TRBJ1-2; D remains unclear. V lost 6 bases and J lost 0, with 17 bases in between. CDR3 length: 16 residues. The CDR3 DNA reads TGTGCCAGCAGGGGCCGGGCAGAAAGCCCTAACTATGGCTACACCTTC. It specifies CASRGRAESPNYGYTF.

Ten or more counts support this clonotype. This rearrangement joins TRBV4-1 to TRBJ1-1; the D gene is possibly TRBD1 (6 bases). CDR1 is MGHRA and CDR2 is YSYEKL in the germline V gene. The CDR3 spans 18 residues. Trimming shortened V by 2 bases and J by 2 bases, and 21 bases separated the two germline ends. CDR3 residues: CASSQPAVRDKFNTEAFF. The CDR3 DNA sequence: TGCGCCAGCAGCCAACCAGCCGTACGGGACAAGTTTAACACTGAAGCTTTCTTT.

This clonotype was counted many times. The rearrangement joins TRBV5-1 to TRBJ2-5; D uncertain. CDR1 and CDR2 from the germline V gene are SGHRS and YFSETQ. V gave up 3 bases and J gave up 0 bases, with 12 bases separating them. CDR3 length: 15 residues. CDR3 region: CASSSGPLDQETQYF. The CDR3 DNA reads as TGCGCCAGCAGCTCCGGACCTTTAGACCAAGAGACCCAGTACTTC.

The chain employs TRBV28 and TRBJ2-3; 8 bases are shared with TRBD1. V was clipped by 5 bases and J by 1 base; unmatched bases: 5. The CDR3 loop spans 15 amino acids. In germline, CDR1 is MDHEN, CDR2 SYDVKM. Here the CDR3 DNA reads TGTGCCAGCAGTGTTCCGGGACAGGGCACAGATACGCAGTATTTT. Translation gives CASSVPGQGTDTQYF.

This chain uses TRBV20-1 with TRBJ1-5, with 7 bases identical to TRBD1. The CDR3 spans 15 residues. J was trimmed by 5 bases and V by 4 bases; bases with no gene match: 11. Per germline, CDR1 DFQATT and CDR2 SNEGSKA (reference sequence). In nucleotides, the CDR3 is TGCAGTGCTACAGGGGGGGTTACGGAGCATCAGCCCCAGCATTTT. Translation: CSATGGVTEHQPQHF.

This clonotype was found many times. This chain joins TRBV7-9 and TRBJ2-5; 9 bases match TRBD1. Germline V lookup: CDR1 SEHNR, CDR2 FQNEAQ (reference sequence). J lost 5 bases, V lost 6 bases, and 7 bases had no gene match. The CDR3 covers 14 residues. The CDR3 DNA reads TGTGCCAGCAGTCCACAGGGGGCGCGTGAGACCCAGTACTTC. Protein sequence: CASSPQGARETQYF.

The rearrangement joins TRBV5-6 to TRBJ2-5; TRBD2 matches at 8 bases. The length of the CDR3 is 15 residues. Germline values: CDR1 SGHDT, CDR2 YYEEEE. The J segment lost 1 base and the V segment lost 3 bases, leaving 5 bases of the junction unmatched. CDR3 nucleotide sequence: TGTGCCAGCAGCTACGCCCGGGGGGGCCAAGAGACCCAGTACTTC. Translation: CASSYARGGQETQYF.

This clonotype was seen ten or more times. The chain joins TRBV6-5 to TRBJ1-5; weak D call: TRBD1 (6 bases). V was clipped by 6 bases and J by 3 bases, with 12 bases between them. CDR1 is MNHEY, CDR2 SVGAGI, per germline. This CDR3 is built from 14 residues. The CDR3 DNA reads TGTGCCAGCAGGCGCAGGGGCGACAATCAGCCCCAGCATTTT. It translates to CASRRRGDNQPQHF.

This clonotype occurred a few times. The chain links TRBV13 to TRBJ2-2; tentative D call: TRBD2 (6 bases). Trimming cost V 2 bases and J 5 bases, with 12 bases left between them. Germline V gene data show CDR1 as PRHDT and CDR2 as FYEKMQ (reference sequence). CDR3 length equals 15 residues. CDR3 nucleotide sequence: TGTGCCAGCAGCTTACGGGGACTGGGAACCGGGGAGCTGTTTTTT. Translation gives CASSLRGLGTGELFF. The variable domain in full, with the rest retrieved from reference TRBV13 and TRBJ2-2, is AAGVIQSPRHLIKEKRETATLKCYPIPRHDTVYWYQQGPGQDPQFLISFYEKMQSDKGSIPDRFSAQQFSDYHSELNMSSLELGDSALYFCASSLRGLGTGELFFGEGSRLTVL.

This clonotype came up a few times. The rearrangement links TRBV5-1 to TRBJ1-1, with 9 bases identical to TRBD1. V shed 3 bases, J shed 5 bases, and the junction held 8 bases outside the gene matches. The germline V gene encodes CDR1 SGHRS and CDR2 YFSETQ. The CDR3 is 15 amino acids. The CDR3 DNA sequence: TGCGCCAGCAGCTGGGGACAGGGTTGGGAGACTGAAGCTTTCTTT. Translation gives CASSWGQGWETEAFF.

The chain recombines TRBV2 with TRBJ2-7; D may correspond to TRBD1 or TRBD2 (5 bases each). Germline assignment: CDR1 SNHLY and CDR2 FYNNEI. V lost 6 bases and J lost 4, with 13 bases in between. The CDR3 has 13 amino acids. The CDR3 is CASSRDLNYEQYF. CDR3 bases: TGTGCCAGCAGCCGGGACCTCAATTACGAGCAGTACTTC.

This clonotype was found many times. This chain uses TRBV29-1 with TRBJ2-7; D perhaps matches TRBD1 (6 bases). V lost 1 base and J lost 6, with 13 bases in between. Germline values: CDR1 SQVTM, CDR2 ANQGSEA. The CDR3 totals 13 residues. Here the CDR3 DNA reads TGCAGCGTTGAAGGGGAACAGGGACGCGAGCAGTACTTC. It translates to CSVEGEQGREQYF.

The chain has TRBV25-1 and TRBJ2-4; the D is unclear. The V end was cut by 3 bases, the J end by 0 bases, with 12 bases between. The V gene's germline CDR1 is MGHDK and CDR2 SYGVNS. The CDR3 extends over 16 amino acids. In DNA form, the CDR3 reads TGTGCCAGCAGTGACACCCGGGCCCAAGCCAAAAACATTCAGTACTTC. Protein sequence: CASSDTRAQAKNIQYF.

This clonotype has at least ten counts. The chain is built from TRBV29-1 and TRBJ2-7; the match to TRBD2 covers 8 bases. Germline CDR1 SQVTM, CDR2 ANQGSEA. The length of the CDR3 is 13 residues. The V gene end was trimmed by 4 bases and the J gene end by 2 bases; junction bases not matched to a gene: 4. The CDR3 protein is CSVVLAGTYEQYF. The CDR3 coding sequence is TGCAGCGTTGTGCTAGCGGGTACCTACGAGCAGTACTTC.

This clonotype was seen only a few times. The chain combines TRBV5-1 with TRBJ2-5; no definite D call. The ends were cut back, 0 bases at V and 3 bases at J, with 9 bases in the middle. Germline-derived CDR1 and CDR2 are SGHRS and YFSETQ. The CDR3 length is 14 residues. In DNA form, the CDR3 reads TGCGCCAGCAGCTTGGCAGGCAGCGAAGAGACCCAGTACTTC. This gives the protein CASSLAGSEETQYF.

This clonotype turned up a few times. CDR3 sequence reads: CASSRLAGGTSSYEQYF. The CDR3, as DNA: TGCGCCAGCAGCCGCCTCGCCGGGGGGACCAGCTCCTACGAGCAGTACTTC. The chain uses TRBV4-3 and TRBJ2-7; 7 bases align to TRBD2. This CDR3 has 17 amino acids. The trim removed 4 bases at V and 0 bases at J, leaving 12 bases unmatched. CDR1 is LGHNA, CDR2 YSLEER, per germline.

The V and J genes are TRBV11-2 and TRBJ2-5; D possibly uses TRBD1 or TRBD2 (5 bases each). This CDR3 spans 14 amino acids. V lost 5 bases, J lost 5 bases, and 15 bases lay in between. CDR1 SGHAT and CDR2 FQNNGV come from the germline V gene. DNA of the CDR3: TGTGCCAGCAGCCCCCGGGGCCCTGGGGAGACCCAGTACTTC. Translating gives CASSPRGPGETQYF.

Ten or more counts support this clonotype. The gene calls are TRBV11-2 and TRBJ2-7; TRBD2 matches 9 bases. CDR1 and CDR2 from the germline V gene are SGHAT and FQNNGV. Trimming cost V 5 bases and J 5 bases; bases outside gene matches: 13. The CDR3 runs 16 residues. CDR3 DNA sequence: TGTGCCAGCAGCCTCATGAATCCGGGACTAGCCCACGAGCAGTACTTC. This gives the protein CASSLMNPGLAHEQYF.

This clonotype was seen a few times. V and J are TRBV11-2 and TRBJ1-2; no clear D gene. The V end was cut by 4 bases, the J end by 3 bases, with 12 bases between. From germline, CDR1 is SGHAT and CDR2 FQNNGV. There are 14 residues in the CDR3. The CDR3 region has the DNA TGTGCCAGCAGCTCCCTGCGCGGGGACTATGGCTACACCTTC. Protein: CASSSLRGDYGYTF.